This entry lists 17 T cell receptor beta chains sequenced from one sample in a study of PD-L1 blockade in urothelial cancer. Stated time point: peripheral blood 6 weeks after treatment start. TCRdb's table, derived via immunoSEQ multiplex PCR, lists solely in-frame clones and lacks some. The repertoire holds 100,000 to 150,000 clones, with roughly 83% as singletons. Specimen: PBMCs, collected around atezolizumab (anti-PD-L1) treatment. These receptors were collected from a man aged 50-59 years with urothelial cancer.

This clone appeared once. The CDR3 DNA is TGTGCCAGCAGTTTATTGCCCGGGACAGGGGAGGTCGCCGAGCAGTACTTC. Translated, it gives CASSLLPGTGEVAEQYF. The chain links TRBV27 to TRBJ2-7; the match to TRBD1 covers 10 bases. Germline assignment: CDR1 MNHEY and CDR2 SMNVEV (reference sequence). Trimming cost V 1 base and J 6 bases; bases outside gene matches: 12. The CDR3 is 17 amino acids.

The rearrangement links TRBV6-1 to TRBJ1-5; D may be TRBD1 (5 bases). Germline V gene sequence: CDR1 MNHNS, CDR2 SASEGT. The CDR3 runs to 13 residues. Trimming removed 6 bases from V and 9 bases from J, with 15 bases in between. The CDR3 loop reads CASRGRALGPQHF. DNA for the CDR3: TGTGCCAGCAGGGGCAGGGCTTTAGGGCCCCAGCATTTT.

The chain combines TRBV5-1 with TRBJ2-6; D perhaps matches TRBD2 (5 bases). CDR1 and CDR2 from the germline V gene are SGHRS and YFSETQ. The CDR3 covers 15 residues. V gave up 0 bases and J gave up 2 bases, with 6 bases separating them. The DNA of the CDR3 is TGCGCCAGCAGCTTGGGAGGGACTGGGGCCAACGTCCTGACTTTC. Its protein product is CASSLGGTGANVLTF.

V gene TRBV28 combines with J gene TRBJ2-3; a possible D gene is TRBD2 (6 bases). The CDR3 is made up of 14 amino acids. CDR1 and CDR2 from the germline V gene are MDHEN and SYDVKM. V lost 8 bases, J lost 0 bases, and 12 bases lay in between. Written as DNA, the CDR3 is TGTGCCAGCCGGAGGGCGGTTAGCACAGATACGCAGTATTTT. This gives the protein CASRRAVSTDTQYF. The whole variable domain, filled in from reference TRBV28 and TRBJ2-3, reads DVKVTQSSRYLVKRTGEKVFLECVQDMDHENMFWYRQDPGLGLRLIYFSYDVKMKEKGDIPEGYSVSREKKERFSLILESASTNQTSMYLCASRRAVSTDTQYFGPGTRLTVL.

The chain joins TRBV7-6 to TRBJ2-1; 10 bases map to TRBD2. Germline CDR1 reads SGHVS; CDR2 reads FNYEAQ. CDR3 size: 16 residues. J gave up 2 bases and V 0 bases, and 1 base lay outside the gene matches. The CDR3 nucleotides are TGTGCCAGCAGCTTAGCAACTAGCGGGACCTACAATGAGCAGTTCTTC. Encoded protein: CASSLATSGTYNEQFF.

The chain is built from TRBV28 and TRBJ2-7; the match to TRBD1 covers 7 bases. This CDR3 spans 15 amino acids. Unmatched junction bases numbered 11, after V lost 3 bases and J lost 6 bases. Germline V gene data show CDR1 as MDHEN and CDR2 as SYDVKM. CDR3 DNA: TGTGCCAGCAGTTTGACAGGGTCCCGCATCGGCGAGCAGTACTTC. This translates into CASSLTGSRIGEQYF.

The V gene is TRBV6-5, the J gene TRBJ2-7, with TRBD1 as a possible D gene (6 bases). The germline V gene encodes CDR1 MNHEY and CDR2 SVGAGI. Trimming took 2 bases from V and 4 from J, leaving 15 bases between them. The CDR3 covers 15 residues. CDR3 sequence reads: CASSYTPGHKYEQYF. CDR3 nucleotides: TGTGCCAGCAGTTACACGCCGGGACATAAGTACGAGCAGTACTTC.

The chain combines TRBV7-6 with TRBJ2-3; D is uncertain. Deletions cut 0 bases from V and 1 base from J, with 8 bases between. Per germline, CDR1 SGHVS and CDR2 FNYEAQ. The CDR3 sequence is 15 residues long. As DNA, the CDR3 is TGTGCCAGCAGCTTAGCGTGGCAGGGCACAGATACGCAGTATTTT. Its translation: CASSLAWQGTDTQYF.

The chain uses TRBV7-2 and TRBJ1-2; a weak D match, TRBD1 (6 bases). Trimming took 1 base from V and 6 from J, leaving 12 bases between them. The CDR3 is 14 amino acids. Germline V gene sequence: CDR1 SGHTA, CDR2 FQGNSA. CDR3 region: CASSLGYRDNGYTF. CDR3 coding DNA: TGTGCCAGCAGCTTAGGGTACCGGGACAATGGCTACACCTTC.

This sequence joins TRBV10-2 and TRBJ2-1; 9 nucleotides align to TRBD2. CDR1 and CDR2 from the germline V gene are WSHSY and SAAADI. CDR3 size: 15 residues. V was pared by 3 bases and J by 3 bases, with 3 bases of the junction left unmatched. This CDR3 is CASSEGTSFYNEQFF. CDR3 coding DNA: TGCGCCAGCAGTGAAGGGACTAGCTTCTACAATGAGCAGTTCTTC.

This clone is termed medium-sized (0.01 to 0.1%). The gene calls are TRBV6-5 and TRBJ2-2, with D possibly matching TRBD2 (7 bases). The CDR3 covers 14 residues. V was trimmed by 8 bases and J by 5 bases, leaving 15 bases between them. Germline values: CDR1 MNHEY, CDR2 SVGAGI. CDR3: CASRRGARTGELFF. CDR3 nucleotide sequence: TGTGCCAGCCGACGGGGGGCGCGAACCGGGGAGCTGTTTTTT.

The chain has TRBV5-1 and TRBJ2-2; 10 bases fit TRBD2. The CDR3 has 16 residues. CDR1 SGHRS and CDR2 YFSETQ come from the germline V gene. Germline trimming cut 0 bases from V and 4 bases from J; bases unmatched to any gene: 3. CDR3 bases: TGCGCCAGCAGCTTGGGGTCTAGCGGGGGCACCGGGGAGCTGTTTTTT. The encoded protein is CASSLGSSGGTGELFF.

This chain links TRBV6-5 with TRBJ1-1; D call uncertain. V lost 2 bases and J lost 1, with 5 bases in between. The CDR3 sequence is 13 residues long. Looked up from germline, CDR1 is MNHEY and CDR2 is SVGAGI. In DNA, the CDR3 is TGTGCCAGCAGTTACGGGCAGAACACTGAAGCTTTCTTT. Amino acids: CASSYGQNTEAFF.

The chain's CDR3 is CASSLQGRGYTF. DNA for the CDR3: TGTGCCAGCAGCTTACAGGGGCGTGGCTACACCTTC. J is TRBJ1-2 and V is TRBV7-8, with D perhaps TRBD1 (6 bases). Trimming left V 2 bases short and J 7 bases short, with 8 bases between. CDR3 length: 12 residues. The germline CDR1 and CDR2 sequences are SGHVS and FQNEAQ. The full variable domain, with the rest looked up from reference TRBV7-8 and TRBJ1-2, is GAGVSQSPRYKVAKRGQDVALRCDPISGHVSLFWYQQALGQGPEFLTYFQNEAQLDKSGLPSDRFFAERPEGSVSTLKIQRTQQEDSAVYLCASSLQGRGYTFGSGTRLTVV.

The gene calls are TRBV5-1 and TRBJ2-2; the D is unclear. V dropped 1 base and J dropped 7 bases, with 11 bases sitting between them. The germline gives CDR1 SGHRS, CDR2 YFSETQ. This CDR3 has 14 residues. CDR3 loop: CASSLPGFGGELFF. CDR3 bases: TGCGCCAGCAGCTTGCCGGGTTTCGGCGGGGAGCTGTTTTTT. Looking up the rest from reference TRBV5-1 and TRBJ2-2 gives the full variable domain: KAGVTQTPRYLIKTRGQQVTLSCSPISGHRSVSWYQQTPGQGLQFLFEYFSETQRNKGNFPGRFSGRQFSNSRSEMNVSTLELGDSALYLCASSLPGFGGELFFGEGSRLTVL.

J is TRBJ2-7 and V is TRBV11-2; TRBD2 agrees at 8 bases. The CDR3 consists of 19 residues. V shed 1 base and J 2 bases; nucleotides not matched to a gene: 16. Germline V gives CDR1 SGHAT, CDR2 FQNNGV. CDR3 residues: CASSLGSVLGGRTTYEQYF. Here the CDR3 DNA reads TGTGCCAGCAGCTTAGGGTCGGTCTTGGGCGGGAGGACTACCTACGAGCAGTACTTC.

The CDR3 is CASSADTNTEAFF. Here the CDR3 DNA reads TGTGCCAGCAGTGCCGACACGAACACTGAAGCTTTCTTT. This rearrangement joins TRBV2 to TRBJ1-1; D is uncertain. The V end lost 4 bases, the J end lost 1 base, and 7 bases lay between the germline ends. Germline CDR1 reads SNHLY; CDR2 reads FYNNEI. This CDR3 is built from 13 residues.